This TCR beta chain was recorded in a study of cytomegalovirus exposure and HLA in healthy donors. Trimming removed 7 bases from V and 5 bases from J, with 18 bases in between. The CDR3 runs to 14 residues. Per the germline V gene, CDR1 is SNHLY and CDR2 is FYNNEI. Amplification used 60 Vbeta primers and 13 Jbeta primers. The table came from immunoSEQ multiplex PCR; TCRdb's copy has only in-frame clones and leaves some out. The sample shows some 150,000 clones, around 80% of them seen only once. The sequenced sample was PBMCs. This receptor was identified in a man younger than 45 in good health and CMV-seropositive. V is TRBV2 and J is TRBJ2-7; D might be TRBD1 (6 bases). Written as DNA, the CDR3 is TGTGCCAGCACAAAACCAGGGGATCGGAACGAGCAGTACTTC. Protein sequence: CASTKPGDRNEQYF.